Following are 23 T cell receptor beta chains from one sample sequenced in a study of cytomegalovirus exposure and HLA in healthy donors. It was with 60 Vbeta and 13 Jbeta primers that the PCR ran. Generated by immunoSEQ multiplex PCR, the TCRdb table keeps only in-frame clones and is missing some. The repertoire holds about 170,000 clones, with 65% to 75% as singletons. Sequenced material: PBMCs. The receptors were gathered from a human donor in good health.

This chain connects TRBV18 to TRBJ1-1; possible D gene TRBD1, 5 bases. Germline V gene data show CDR1 as KGHSH and CDR2 as LQKENI. Trimming cost V 5 bases and J 1 base, with 14 bases left between them. The CDR3 is 15 amino acids. CDR3 in amino acids: CASSSFQGRNTEAFF. The DNA of the CDR3 is TGTGCCAGCTCATCATTCCAGGGCCGGAACACTGAAGCTTTCTTT.

The CDR3 nucleotides are TGTGCCGACGGGGCGGGGCTGGAGACCCAGTACTTC. Amino acids: CADGAGLETQYF. The chain uses TRBV11-2 and TRBJ2-5; D may be TRBD2 (6 bases). The CDR3 contains 12 residues. Trimming took 11 bases from V and 5 from J, leaving 15 bases between them. Germline-derived CDR1 and CDR2 are SGHAT and FQNNGV. The whole variable domain, remainder taken from reference TRBV11-2 and TRBJ2-5, is EAGVAQSPRYKIIEKRQSVAFWCNPISGHATLYWYQQILGQGPKLLIQFQNNGVVDDSQLPKDRFSAERLKGVDSTLKIQPAKLEDSAVYLCADGAGLETQYFGPGTRLLVL.

The gene calls are TRBV5-1 and TRBJ2-6; no firm D call. CDR3 size: 15 residues. Germline V lookup: CDR1 SGHRS, CDR2 YFSETQ. V was trimmed by 2 bases and J by 0 bases, leaving 6 bases between them. The CDR3 here is CASSLSLSGANVLTF. In DNA form, the CDR3 reads TGCGCCAGCAGCTTATCCCTCTCTGGGGCCAACGTCCTGACTTTC.

V and J are TRBV2 and TRBJ1-5; tentative D call: TRBD1 (5 bases). The germline CDR1 and CDR2 sequences are SNHLY and FYNNEI. This CDR3 region has 15 residues. V was cut by 4 bases and J by 6 bases, with 16 bases left in between. CDR3: CASSAGGESGQPQHF. CDR3 bases: TGTGCCAGCAGTGCGGGGGGGGAGTCTGGTCAGCCCCAGCATTTT. Based on the CDR3 plus reference TRBV2 and TRBJ1-5, the full variable domain is EPEVTQTPSHQVTQMGQEVILRCVPISNHLYFYWYRQILGQKVEFLVSFYNNEISEKSEIFDDQFSVERPDGSNFTLKIRSTKLEDSAMYFCASSAGGESGQPQHFGDGTRLSIL.

The V gene is TRBV2, the J gene TRBJ1-6, with TRBD1 matching over 9 bases. This CDR3 has 14 residues. Unmatched junction bases numbered 9, after V lost 10 bases and J lost 8 bases. Germline CDR1 SNHLY, CDR2 FYNNEI. The DNA of the CDR3 is TGTGCCACCGGCAGCGGGACAGGGTATTCACCCCTCCACTTT. Amino acid sequence: CATGSGTGYSPLHF. Complete variable domain (other parts from reference TRBV2 and TRBJ1-6): EPEVTQTPSHQVTQMGQEVILRCVPISNHLYFYWYRQILGQKVEFLVSFYNNEISEKSEIFDDQFSVERPDGSNFTLKIRSTKLEDSAMYFCATGSGTGYSPLHFGNGTRLTVT.

The chain links TRBV7-8 to TRBJ1-2, with 12 bases that match TRBD1. This CDR3 is built from 19 residues. CDR1 is SGHVS and CDR2 is FQNEAQ in the germline V gene. The junction had 9 bases not matched to a gene; V was cut back by 1 base and J by 0 bases. CDR3 bases: TGTGCCAGCAGCTTAGTATCGGGACAGGGGGCCTATACTAACTATGGCTACACCTTC. This codes for CASSLVSGQGAYTNYGYTF. Variable domain in full (rest from reference TRBV7-8 and TRBJ1-2): GAGVSQSPRYKVAKRGQDVALRCDPISGHVSLFWYQQALGQGPEFLTYFQNEAQLDKSGLPSDRFFAERPEGSVSTLKIQRTQQEDSAVYLCASSLVSGQGAYTNYGYTFGSGTRLTVV.

The chain employs TRBV7-2 and TRBJ2-3; TRBD2 matches 8 bases. Looked up from germline, CDR1 is SGHTA and CDR2 is FQGNSA. This CDR3 spans 15 amino acids. V trimming: 6 bases; J trimming: 4 bases; junction bases outside the gene matches: 9. Written as DNA, the CDR3 is TGTGCCAGCAGGAGCGGGGGTCCACTTCCAGATACGCAGTATTTT. It yields the protein CASRSGGPLPDTQYF.

The J gene is TRBJ2-5, the V gene TRBV7-2; 9 bases are a match to TRBD2. V lost 1 base, J lost 3 bases, and 3 bases stayed unmatched. CDR3 length equals 15 residues. Germline V lookup: CDR1 SGHTA, CDR2 FQGNSA. CDR3 sequence: CASSLGGGAEETQYF. In DNA form, the CDR3 reads TGTGCCAGCAGCTTAGGCGGGGGGGCCGAAGAGACCCAGTACTTC.

This clone was seen just once. The J gene is TRBJ1-2, the V gene TRBV6-5, with 11 positions matching TRBD1. With V trimmed by 2 bases and J by 4 bases, 3 bases remained unmatched. CDR1 is MNHEY and CDR2 is SVGAGI in the germline V gene. The CDR3 is 15 amino acids. CDR3 nucleotides: TGTGCCAGCAGTTACGGGACAGGGGGTACCTATGGCTACACCTTC. The encoded protein is CASSYGTGGTYGYTF.

This clone has more than one count but fewer than ten. V gene TRBV30 combines with J gene TRBJ2-3, with TRBD2 identical over 7 bases. This CDR3 spans 14 amino acids. After removal of 3 bases from V and 2 bases from J, the junction contained 5 bases not matched to a gene. CDR1 GTSNPN and CDR2 SVGIG come from the germline V gene (reference sequence). The CDR3 nucleotides read TGTGCCTGGAGAGGGCTAGCGGCCACAGATACGCAGTATTTT. Translation gives CAWRGLAATDTQYF.

The genes are TRBV7-3 and TRBJ2-1; TRBD2 aligns across 15 bases. V shed 5 bases and J 7 bases; nucleotides not matched to a gene: 9. Germline-derived CDR1 and CDR2 are SGHTA and FQGTGA. The CDR3 totals 17 residues. The CDR3 loop reads CASSLGLAGGQGNEQFF. In DNA form, the CDR3 reads TGTGCCAGCAGCCTCGGACTAGCGGGGGGGCAGGGGAATGAGCAGTTCTTC.

The chain combines TRBV4-2 with TRBJ2-1, with D tentatively TRBD1 (5 bases). V lost 0 bases to trimming and J lost 12 bases, with 15 bases between them. Germline lookup yields CDR1 LGHNA and CDR2 YNFKEQ. There are 14 residues in the CDR3. CDR3 sequence (DNA): TGTGCCAGCAGCCAAGATCGTGGGAACACAGGGCAGTTCTTC. Translation gives CASSQDRGNTGQFF.

The chain links TRBV6-1 to TRBJ2-1; 11 nucleotides align to TRBD2. In germline, CDR1 is MNHNS, CDR2 SASEGT. The ends lost 7 bases at V and 8 bases at J; junction bases unmatched: 7. The CDR3 is 14 residues long. CDR3 amino acids: CASKFSGGAYEQFF. The CDR3 bases are TGTGCCAGCAAATTTAGCGGGGGGGCTTATGAGCAGTTCTTC.

Notes on this clone: The sample holds other DNA sequences that translate to the same CDR3. The chain links TRBV2 to TRBJ1-5, with 11 bases identical to TRBD1. The CDR3 is made up of 13 amino acids. The junction had 1 base not matched to a gene; V was cut back by 8 bases and J by 4 bases. Germline CDR1 is SNHLY and CDR2 is FYNNEI. Here the CDR3 DNA reads TGTGCCAGCGGGACAGGGGGTAATCAGCCCCAGCATTTT. This sequence encodes CASGTGGNQPQHF. The full variable domain, rest sourced from reference TRBV2 and TRBJ1-5, is EPEVTQTPSHQVTQMGQEVILRCVPISNHLYFYWYRQILGQKVEFLVSFYNNEISEKSEIFDDQFSVERPDGSNFTLKIRSTKLEDSAMYFCASGTGGNQPQHFGDGTRLSIL.

This clone was seen a handful of times. The chain is built from TRBV12-5 and TRBJ2-7; 9 bases are a match to TRBD1. The V gene's germline CDR1 is LGHNT and CDR2 FRNRAP. Germline trimming cut 2 bases from V and 5 bases from J; bases unmatched to any gene: 16. The CDR3 runs 18 residues. The CDR3 DNA follows: TGTGCTAGTGGTTTGTTCTACCAAACCGGGACAGGGTCCCACGAGCAGTACTTC. Translation gives CASGLFYQTGTGSHEQYF.

This clone was detected once. CDR3 sequence (DNA): TGTGCCACCAGTGCCCAGGGGAGCAATCAGCCCCAGCATTTT. It translates to CATSAQGSNQPQHF. The rearrangement uses TRBV15 and TRBJ1-5; possibly TRBD1 for D (6 bases). Per the germline V gene, CDR1 is LNHNV and CDR2 is YYDKDF (reference sequence). Between the trimmed V and J ends, which lost 6 bases and 1 base, there was a span of 10 bases. This CDR3 spans 14 amino acids.

The chain has TRBV27 and TRBJ1-1; 7 bases are a match to TRBD1. Germline V CDR1 and CDR2: MNHEY, SMNVEV (reference sequence). This CDR3 has 14 residues. V was clipped by 8 bases and J by 6 bases; unmatched bases: 12. CDR3 region: CASCRQGAAPEAFF. The CDR3 nucleotides are TGTGCCAGCTGTCGACAGGGAGCAGCCCCTGAAGCTTTCTTT.

This clone was seen a single time. V and J are TRBV5-1 and TRBJ2-1, with no clear D. Germline loops: CDR1 SGHRS, CDR2 YFSETQ. This CDR3 has 14 amino acids. Trimming pared 4 bases from V and 3 bases from J, leaving 11 bases between. CDR3 sequence: CASSKSGDYNEQFF. The CDR3, as DNA: TGCGCCAGCAGCAAATCGGGTGACTACAATGAGCAGTTCTTC.

J is TRBJ1-2 and V is TRBV2, with 7 bases that match TRBD1. Trimming at V came to 6 bases and at J to 2 bases, leaving 12 bases not matched to a gene. CDR3 length: 16 residues. Germline CDR1 reads SNHLY; CDR2 reads FYNNEI. CDR3 DNA sequence: TGTGCCAGCAGCTTAGGCCGCGGCAGGGGGAACTATGGCTACACCTTC. Protein product: CASSLGRGRGNYGYTF. Using reference TRBV2 and TRBJ1-2 for the parts outside the CDR3, the full variable domain is EPEVTQTPSHQVTQMGQEVILRCVPISNHLYFYWYRQILGQKVEFLVSFYNNEISEKSEIFDDQFSVERPDGSNFTLKIRSTKLEDSAMYFCASSLGRGRGNYGYTFGSGTRLTVV.

The chain employs TRBV4-2 and TRBJ2-3; D might be TRBD2 (7 bases). Trimming left V 5 bases short and J 3 bases short, with 15 bases between. This CDR3 has 15 residues. Per the germline V gene, CDR1 is LGHNA and CDR2 is YNFKEQ. The CDR3 coding sequence is TGTGCCAGCAGCTACCTTGAGGGGGGGACAGATACGCAGTATTTT. Encoded protein: CASSYLEGGTDTQYF.

As DNA, the CDR3 is TGTGCCAGCAGCCGAGGAATCCCGAGCACAGATACGCAGTATTTT. This gives the protein CASSRGIPSTDTQYF. J is TRBJ2-3 and V is TRBV6-1; unclear D gene. This CDR3 comprises 15 residues. V was trimmed by 6 bases and J by 0 bases, leaving 13 bases between them. Germline values: CDR1 MNHNS, CDR2 SASEGT.

The chain recombines TRBV5-1 with TRBJ1-2; D possibly corresponds to TRBD1 (6 bases). Germline CDR1 reads SGHRS; CDR2 reads YFSETQ. The V gene lost 5 bases and the J gene lost 7 bases, with 18 bases spanning the gap. The CDR3 runs 14 residues. The CDR3: CASRGGGGLGGYTF. DNA of the CDR3: TGCGCCAGCAGGGGCGGCGGGGGGCTTGGTGGCTACACCTTC.

This chain links TRBV10-3 with TRBJ2-7; 7 bases line up with TRBD1. Trimming at V came to 6 bases and at J to 0 bases, leaving 11 bases not matched to a gene. This CDR3 has 16 amino acids. Germline CDR1 reads ENHRY; CDR2 reads SYGVKD. The CDR3 bases are TGTGCCATCAGCGACCGGGACAGCCAACACTCCTACGAGCAGTACTTC. The encoded protein is CAISDRDSQHSYEQYF.